The source of this T cell receptor beta chain is a study of human T cells and chemical hapten exposure. About the study: Patients, chiefly female, had alopecia areata, totalis or universalis.

Study conclusions and caveats: The study found expanded TCRs formed significantly more large CDR3 similarity clusters than controls. Patch test score rose with PT1 expanded TCRs, significant at 8, 16, 32, not 4.

TCRdb reprocessed the RACE reads via MiXCR and lists one record per CDR3 protein. The sample lists around 62,000 distinct CDR3 sequences, approximately 7% occurring once. Time point meaning: pre-sensitization, week 0. This sample's treatment: therapeutic diphenylcyclopropenone sensitization with weekly scalp DPC. In this sample, this clonotype turned up a few times. Its specificity is not known. The CDR3 length is 12 residues. The V and J ends lost 0 bases and 7 bases respectively, with 7 bases between them. CDR1 and CDR2 from the germline V gene are SGHDT and YYEEEE. The sequenced sample was whole blood, obtained in connection with sensitization to the hapten diphenylcyclopropenone (DPC). The source of this sequence is a woman in her twenties or thirties with alopecia areata. Some clones in this sample may be carry-over from other donors' samples. The rearrangement joins TRBV5-6 to TRBJ1-1; D gene ambiguous. The CDR3: CASSLDVGEAFF. The CDR3 DNA reads TGTGCCAGCAGCTTGGATGTCGGTGAAGCTTTCTTT.